The present T cell receptor (beta chain) was sequenced within a study of blood T cell repertoires in COVID-19. The assay was immunoSEQ multiplex PCR, and TCRdb's table has in-frame clones only and misses some. The sample yields approximately 250,000 clones, 70% to 90% seen once. CDR3 length: 15 amino acids. Trimming removed 6 bases at V and 3 bases at J, with 17 bases between. From germline, CDR1 is MNHEY and CDR2 SVGAGI. Input material: PBMCs or T cells enriched from blood (not recorded which). The genes are TRBV6-5 and TRBJ1-1; no clear D. The TCR sequence derives from a woman between 40 and 55 years old with acute COVID-19. In DNA form, the CDR3 reads TGTGCCAGCAGAAAACCGGGAGTCGGGGACACTGAAGCTTTCTTT. Translating it yields CASRKPGVGDTEAFF.